The source of this T cell receptor (beta chain) is a study of blood T cell repertoires in COVID-19. Study-wide background: Sites across the United States, Italy and Spain contributed samples from acute and convalescent COVID-19. Nucleic acid was either cDNA or gDNA, and it came from T cells, B-cell-depleted T cells, or PBMCs.

Recruited during active infection, patients (from Seattle) were subsequently followed longitudinally. The CDR3 extends over 14 amino acids. CDR1 is SGHAT and CDR2 is FQNNGV in the germline V gene. V lost 1 base and J 7 bases, leaving 11 bases between the germline ends. In the authors' workflow: By means of reference gene primer amplification, nucleated cell counts were estimated. Clones were read by immunoSEQ multiplex PCR, and TCRdb kept only the in-frame ones, dropping some. The V and J calls and the clone size are those of that table, but D and trimming were determined from the DNA. Of more than 300,000 clones in the sample, about 89% are singletons; the top ten hold around 6%.

Sequencing was carried out using peripheral blood. This TCR was recovered from a woman between 45 and 65 years old with COVID-19, enrolled during active disease. This chain connects TRBV11-2 to TRBJ2-1; possibly TRBD2 for D (6 bases). CDR3 sequence reads: CASSLAGARNEQFF. The CDR3 region has the DNA TGTGCCAGCAGCTTAGCGGGAGCAAGAAATGAGCAGTTCTTC. The whole variable domain, remainder taken from reference TRBV11-2 and TRBJ2-1, is EAGVAQSPRYKIIEKRQSVAFWCNPISGHATLYWYQQILGQGPKLLIQFQNNGVVDDSQLPKDRFSAERLKGVDSTLKIQPAKLEDSAVYLCASSLAGARNEQFFGPGTRLTVL.